A selection of T cell receptor beta chains follows, all from one sample in a study of OX40 agonist ivuxolimab in advanced cancers. Repertoires were generated with immunoSEQ multiplex PCR, while TCRdb's copy carries only in-frame clones and drops some. This table has 71,000 or so clones, around nine tenths appearing once. Sequences were derived from CD4+ or CD8+ T cells sorted from blood, sampled in a trial of the OX40 agonist ivuxolimab. Source of these receptors: an adult with an advanced solid tumor such as melanoma, head and neck, liver or kidney cancer. Both conserved end residues are part of each CDR3. Each record gives: clone size, V gene, J gene, D gene, CDR3 protein, CDR3 DNA. D genes are given only for firm matches. The listing skips clone size in some rows; elsewhere it reads once, few, many or a size class.

>few|TRBV19|TRBJ2-3|.
CASSYEYTDTQYF
TGTGCCAGTAGTTATGAGTACACAGATACGCAGTATTTT
>.|TRBV4-2|TRBJ2-5|.
CASSQDSRGGPETQYF
TGTGCCAGCAGCCAAGATTCGAGGGGGGGCCCGGAGACCCAGTACTTC
>.|TRBV2|TRBJ2-2|.
CASSPGLRAGELFF
TGTGCCAGCAGTCCGGGACTGAGGGCCGGGGAGCTGTTTTTT
>once|TRBV10-1|TRBJ1-5|.
CASSHRDDDSPFNQPQHF
TGCGCCAGCAGTCACCGGGACGACGATTCTCCTTTCAATCAGCCCCAGCATTTT
>.|TRBV5-1|TRBJ2-2|.
CASSLSGGNTGELFF
TGCGCCAGCAGCCTTTCCGGGGGAAACACCGGGGAGCTGTTTTTT
>.|TRBV5-1|TRBJ2-1|TRBD2
CASRASGLSYNEQFF
TGCGCCAGCAGGGCTAGCGGTTTATCCTACAATGAGCAGTTCTTC
>once|TRBV7-6|TRBJ2-5|.
CASSPEGGKYF
TGTGCCAGCAGCCCCGAGGGGGGCAAGTACTTC
>.|TRBV2|TRBJ2-3|TRBD2
CASRRLAGGRGDTQYF
TGTGCCAGCAGAAGACTAGCGGGAGGCCGTGGGGATACGCAGTATTTT
>.|TRBV6-5|TRBJ1-5|.
CASSYSVNQPQHF
TGTGCCAGCAGTTACTCGGTAAATCAGCCCCAGCATTTT
>.|TRBV29-1|TRBJ1-5|TRBD1
CSVRTGTRNQPQHF
TGCAGCGTGCGGACAGGGACTCGCAATCAGCCCCAGCATTTT
>.|TRBV18|TRBJ2-7|TRBD1
CASSPGQFYEQYF
TGTGCCAGCTCACCGGGACAGTTCTACGAGCAGTACTTC
>.|TRBV2|TRBJ1-2|.
CASSPDKNYGYTF
TGTGCCAGCAGTCCGGACAAGAACTATGGCTACACCTTC
>.|TRBV19|TRBJ2-3|.
CASKTGETDTQYF
TGTGCCAGTAAGACGGGAGAAACAGATACGCAGTATTTT
>.|TRBV28|TRBJ2-1|.
CASRTGSYNEQFF
TGTGCCAGCAGAACAGGGAGTTACAATGAGCAGTTCTTC
>.|TRBV5-1|TRBJ2-3|TRBD2
CASSLTHSGRAADTQYF
TGCGCCAGCAGCCTTACGCACAGCGGGAGGGCCGCAGATACGCAGTATTTT
>once|TRBV5-1|TRBJ2-1|.
CASSRSSNRGRGPYNEQFF
TGCGCCAGCAGCCGTTCTTCGAACCGGGGGAGAGGGCCCTACAATGAGCAGTTCTTC
>.|TRBV6-4|TRBJ1-1|.
CASRDSDSNTEAFF
TGTGCCAGCAGAGATTCGGACAGTAACACTGAAGCTTTCTTT
>.|TRBV19|TRBJ1-2|TRBD1
CASSTRQGGYTF
TGTGCCAGTAGTACTCGACAGGGCGGCTACACCTTC
>.|TRBV6-5|TRBJ2-4|TRBD1
CASSAGTGGFGIQYF
TGTGCCAGCAGTGCCGGGACAGGAGGTTTCGGCATTCAGTACTTC
>few|TRBV29-1|TRBJ1-6|.
CSVDGGAGSPLHF
TGCAGCGTTGACGGGGGGGCAGGGTCACCCCTCCACTTT